This T cell receptor beta chain is drawn from a study of blood T cell repertoires in COVID-19. Germline V lookup: CDR1 MDHEN, CDR2 SYDVKM. The CDR3 sequence is 13 residues long. Assay: immunoSEQ multiplex PCR; the TCRdb copy retains only in-frame clones and omits some. Counted here are around 94,000 clones, over 65% occurring once; the ten biggest clones make up around 4.3%. On this clone: One end of the junction does not line up with germline, which may come from a read error.

The V and J genes are TRBV28 and TRBJ2-5; D unclear. This receptor was obtained from a human donor in a cohort sampled during active COVID-19. Sequenced sample: peripheral blood. The CDR3 nucleotides are TGTGCCACCAGTGTCTTGTACCAAGAGACCCAGTACTTC. Translated, it gives CATSVLYQETQYF.